These 18 T cell receptor beta chains share one sample of origin, sequenced in a study of vaccination and CD4 T cells after COVID-19 (dated by TCRdb to 2021 to 2024). These receptors are not linked to any known antigen. The sample's treatment or condition label, decoded: approximately nine-day PBMC culture with coronavirus spike peptide pools or control peptides (ViraFEST assay). CD4+ T cells from unexposed donors were collected before the COVID-19 pandemic (2011-2018). Library creation used PCR. Reads for this sample came from an Illumina iSeq 100. At the Johns Hopkins FTIC core, DNA from the cultured CD4+ T cells underwent TCR sequencing with the Oncomine TCR Beta short-read assay. Genomic DNA was extracted from the cultured CD4+ T cells with the QIAamp micro DNA kit. TCRdb handled the public reads itself, with Q25 trimming in fastp and clone calling in MiXCR, and kept productive beta chains. Rows are combined by CDR3 protein, so each entry shows the most common genes and DNA. Here the sample has 9,900 or so distinct CDR3 sequences; about 43% occur a single time. The ten largest clones add up to around 12% of the sample.

The sequencing sample was made of CD4+ T cells from blood, cultured in vitro. These receptors were collected from a human donor in good health.

This clonotype appeared a few times. The gene calls are TRBV6-1 and TRBJ2-7; 7 nucleotides align to TRBD2. The CDR3 runs 13 residues. The V gene end was trimmed by 10 bases and the J gene end by 3 bases; junction bases not matched to a gene: 9. Germline V gives CDR1 MNHNS, CDR2 SASEGT. This CDR3 is CATLAGRGYEQYF. In nucleotides, the CDR3 is TGTGCCACTCTAGCAGGGAGGGGCTACGAGCAGTACTTC.

The table lists this clonotype with a few counts. The DNA of the CDR3 is TGTGCCAGCAGCTTAGTTGTGACAGGGTCTACCTACGAGCAGTACTTC. Amino acids: CASSLVVTGSTYEQYF. The chain joins TRBV7-9 to TRBJ2-7, with TRBD1 matching over 7 bases. J lost 2 bases, V lost 1 base, and 8 bases had no gene match. Germline V gene lookup returns CDR1 SEHNR and CDR2 FQNEAQ (reference sequence). The CDR3 runs to 16 residues.

This clonotype has more than one count but fewer than ten. The J gene is TRBJ1-1, the V gene TRBV7-2, with a tentative D call TRBD1 (6 bases). The ends were cut back, 5 bases at V and 1 base at J, with 8 bases in the middle. The CDR3 runs to 13 residues. Germline CDR1 is SGHTA and CDR2 is FQGNSA. CDR3 in DNA: TGTGCCAGCAGCGCGGGACAGAACACTGAAGCTTTCTTT. Translation gives CASSAGQNTEAFF.

This clonotype was seen only a few times. The V and J genes are TRBV20-1 and TRBJ1-2, with TRBD1 identical over 7 bases. The V gene end was trimmed by 4 bases and the J gene end by 8 bases; junction bases not matched to a gene: 7. Germline CDR1 reads DFQATT; CDR2 reads SNEGSKA (reference sequence). The CDR3 covers 12 residues. The CDR3 nucleotides read TGCAGTGCTACTGACAGGGTTCGGGGCTACACCTTC. Translated: CSATDRVRGYTF.

The chain has TRBV7-6 and TRBJ2-6; D gene ambiguous. Germline assignment: CDR1 SGHVS and CDR2 FNYEAQ. V lost 4 bases and J 3 bases, leaving 7 bases between the germline ends. This CDR3 contains 14 residues. The CDR3, as DNA: TGTGCCAGCAGCTCACCCCATGGGGCCAACGTCCTGACTTTC. This encodes CASSSPHGANVLTF.

The chain couples TRBV2 to TRBJ2-1; 7 bases are a match to TRBD1. From germline, CDR1 is SNHLY and CDR2 FYNNEI. J gave up 14 bases and V 4 bases, and 8 bases lay outside the gene matches. This CDR3 comprises 12 residues. The CDR3 coding sequence is TGTGCCAGCAGTGTTAGACAGGGTTCAAAGTTCTTC. This gives the protein CASSVRQGSKFF.

V is TRBV6-5 and J is TRBJ2-7, with a tentative D call TRBD1 (6 bases). Germline loops: CDR1 MNHEY, CDR2 SVGAGI. The CDR3 is 12 residues long. V was pared by 4 bases and J by 2 bases, with 6 bases between. CDR3 residues: CASSSGAYEQYF. The CDR3 coding sequence is TGTGCCAGCAGTTCAGGGGCCTACGAGCAGTACTTC.

This clonotype was counted only a few times. V and J are TRBV6-1 and TRBJ2-2; D remains ambiguous. The V gene's germline CDR1 is MNHNS and CDR2 SASEGT. V was shortened by 11 bases and J by 5 bases, with 9 bases between the two germline ends. The CDR3 has 11 residues. In nucleotides, the CDR3 is TGTGCCGCCAAAGGTACCGGGGAGCTGTTTTTT. Translating it yields CAAKGTGELFF.

The chain has TRBV20-1 and TRBJ2-1; a weak D match, TRBD2 (6 bases). CDR3 size: 15 residues. V lost 7 bases to trimming and J lost 4 bases, with 20 bases between them. Germline CDR1 DFQATT, CDR2 SNEGSKA (reference sequence). DNA of the CDR3: TGCAGTGTTACCCCTATAGCGGAGAGGTACAATGAGCAGTTCTTC. It specifies CSVTPIAERYNEQFF.

This clonotype was picked up a small number of times. The V gene is TRBV20-1, the J gene TRBJ2-2, with a possible D match to TRBD1 (6 bases). The CDR3 is 14 residues long. Germline V lookup: CDR1 DFQATT, CDR2 SNEGSKA (reference sequence). V was shortened by 1 base and J by 3 bases, with 9 bases between the two germline ends. CDR3 loop: CSARAQGHTGELFF. In nucleotides, the CDR3 is TGCAGTGCTAGAGCCCAGGGGCACACCGGGGAGCTGTTTTTT.

In its sample, this clonotype was seen a few times. The chain recombines TRBV20-1 with TRBJ2-3; TRBD2 matches at 15 bases. The junction had 10 bases not matched to a gene; V was cut back by 0 bases and J by 3 bases. Germline V gene data show CDR1 as DFQATT and CDR2 as SNEGSKA (reference sequence). The CDR3 runs to 19 residues. CDR3 in DNA: TGCAGTGCTAGAGATAGGGGGACTAGCGGGAGGATTAGGACAGATACGCAGTATTTT. Translating it yields CSARDRGTSGRIRTDTQYF.

This clonotype showed up just once. The chain links TRBV7-3 to TRBJ2-1; a possible D gene is TRBD1 (6 bases). Germline CDR1 SGHTA, CDR2 FQGTGA. V was pared by 4 bases and J by 10 bases, with 23 bases between. The CDR3 runs to 16 residues. As DNA, the CDR3 is TGTGCCAGCAGCTCCGAGACGGGGACACTTAAGCGGGAGCAGTTCTTC. This encodes CASSSETGTLKREQFF.

V gene TRBV7-2 combines with J gene TRBJ1-2, with 10 bases matching TRBD1. CDR3 length: 14 residues. Germline assignment: CDR1 SGHTA and CDR2 FQGNSA. J lost 7 bases, V lost 1 base, and 3 bases had no gene match. The CDR3 DNA reads as TGTGCCAGCAGCTTAGGGACAGGGGGGGTTGGCTACACCTTC. Its translation: CASSLGTGGVGYTF.

The chain employs TRBV20-1 and TRBJ1-2, with unresolved D. Germline V gives CDR1 DFQATT, CDR2 SNEGSKA (reference sequence). This CDR3 region has 13 residues. Trimming removed 8 bases at V and 7 bases at J, with 20 bases between. This CDR3 reads CSSAGNELRGYTF. DNA for the CDR3: TGCAGTTCAGCCGGGAACGAACTGCGTGGCTACACCTTC.

This clonotype rates as medium-sized. The rearrangement uses TRBV7-2 and TRBJ2-3; 8 nucleotides align to TRBD1. Losses at the gene ends were 3 bases for V and 2 bases for J; bases not matched to a gene: 4. This CDR3 is 15 amino acids long. Germline V gene data show CDR1 as SGHTA and CDR2 as FQGNSA. CDR3 bases: TGTGCCAGCAGCTTGGCAGGGGGCCCCACAGATACGCAGTATTTT. Residues: CASSLAGGPTDTQYF.

This rearrangement joins TRBV27 to TRBJ2-1; unclear D gene. Germline lookup yields CDR1 MNHEY and CDR2 SMNVEV (reference sequence). This CDR3 spans 11 amino acids. The ends were cut back, 3 bases at V and 4 bases at J, with 1 base in the middle. The CDR3 coding sequence is TGTGCCAGCAGTTTTTACAATGAGCAGTTCTTC. Translating it yields CASSFYNEQFF.

This clonotype appeared a few times. This rearrangement joins TRBV19 to TRBJ1-4; D unclear. This CDR3 spans 13 amino acids. Germline V gene lookup returns CDR1 LNHDA and CDR2 SQIVND (reference sequence). Trimming stripped 5 bases from V and 8 bases from J, with 12 bases between. The CDR3 bases are TGTGCCAGTAGTCAGAGGGCCAGGGAAAAACTGTTTTTT. This gives the protein CASSQRAREKLFF. Based on the CDR3 plus reference TRBV19 and TRBJ1-4, the full variable domain is DGGITQSPKYLFRKEGQNVTLSCEQNLNHDAMYWYRQDPGQGLRLIYYSQIVNDFQKGDIAEGYSVSREKKESFPLTVTSAQKNPTAFYLCASSQRAREKLFFGSGTQLSVL.

The chain joins TRBV9 to TRBJ2-7, with D unclear. This CDR3 is built from 13 residues. In germline, CDR1 is SGDLS, CDR2 YYNGEE. Trimming took off 4 bases at V and 0 bases at J, with 8 bases between the two ends. The CDR3 DNA follows: TGTGCCAGCAGCTCCTCATACTCCTACGAGCAGTACTTC. Amino acids: CASSSSYSYEQYF.